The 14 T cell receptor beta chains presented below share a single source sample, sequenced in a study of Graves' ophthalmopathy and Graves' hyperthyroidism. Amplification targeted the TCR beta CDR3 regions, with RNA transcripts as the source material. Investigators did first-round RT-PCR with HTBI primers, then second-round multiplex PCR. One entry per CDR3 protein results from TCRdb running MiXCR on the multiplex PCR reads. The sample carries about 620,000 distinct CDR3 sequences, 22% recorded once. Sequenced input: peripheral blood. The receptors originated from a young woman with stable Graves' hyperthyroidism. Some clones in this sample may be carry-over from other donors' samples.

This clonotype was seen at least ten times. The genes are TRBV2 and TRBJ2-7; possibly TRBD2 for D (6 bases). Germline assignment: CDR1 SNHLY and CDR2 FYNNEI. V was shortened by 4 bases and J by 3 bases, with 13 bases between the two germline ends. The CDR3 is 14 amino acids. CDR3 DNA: TGTGCCAGCAGTGTGGAGGGGCACCTCTACGAGCAGTACTTC. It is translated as CASSVEGHLYEQYF.

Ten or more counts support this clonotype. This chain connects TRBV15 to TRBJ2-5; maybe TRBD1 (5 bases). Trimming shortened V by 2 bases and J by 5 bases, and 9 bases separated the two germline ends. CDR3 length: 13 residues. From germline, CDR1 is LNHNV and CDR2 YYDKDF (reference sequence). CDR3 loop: CATSRFSGETQYF. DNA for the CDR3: TGTGCCACCAGCAGATTCTCAGGGGAGACCCAGTACTTC. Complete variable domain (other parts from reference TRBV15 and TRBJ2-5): DAMVIQNPRYQVTQFGKPVTLSCSQTLNHNVMYWYQQKSSQAPKLLFHYYDKDFNNEADTPDNFQSRRPNTSFCFLDIRSPGLGDTAMYLCATSRFSGETQYFGPGTRLLVL.

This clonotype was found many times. In nucleotides, the CDR3 is TGCAGTGCTAGAGAGGGCAACTATGGCTACACCTTC. It specifies CSAREGNYGYTF. V is TRBV20-1 and J is TRBJ1-2, with D unclear. V dropped 0 bases and J dropped 2 bases, with 4 bases sitting between them. The CDR3 contains 12 residues. Germline V gene data show CDR1 as DFQATT and CDR2 as SNEGSKA (reference sequence).

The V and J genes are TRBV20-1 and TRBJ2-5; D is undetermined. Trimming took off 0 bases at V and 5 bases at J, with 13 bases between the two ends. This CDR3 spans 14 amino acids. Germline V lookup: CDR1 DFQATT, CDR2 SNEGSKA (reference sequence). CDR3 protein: CSAREWASQETQYF. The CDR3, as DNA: TGCAGTGCTAGAGAATGGGCTAGTCAGGAGACCCAGTACTTC.

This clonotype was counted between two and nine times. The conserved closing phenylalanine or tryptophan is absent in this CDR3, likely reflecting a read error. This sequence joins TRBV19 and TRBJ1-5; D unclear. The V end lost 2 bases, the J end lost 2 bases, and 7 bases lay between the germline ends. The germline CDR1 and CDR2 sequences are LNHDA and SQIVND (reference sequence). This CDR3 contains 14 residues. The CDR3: CASSIMDGNQPQHL. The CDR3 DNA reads TGTGCCAGTAGTATAATGGATGGCAATCAGCCCCAGCATCTT.

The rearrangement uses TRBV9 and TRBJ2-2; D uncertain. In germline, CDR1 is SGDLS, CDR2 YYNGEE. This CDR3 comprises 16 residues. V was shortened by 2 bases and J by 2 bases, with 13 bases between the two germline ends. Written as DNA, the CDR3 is TGTGCCAGCAGCGTCTTGGGTTTGGGAAACACCGGGGAGCTGTTTTTT. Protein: CASSVLGLGNTGELFF.

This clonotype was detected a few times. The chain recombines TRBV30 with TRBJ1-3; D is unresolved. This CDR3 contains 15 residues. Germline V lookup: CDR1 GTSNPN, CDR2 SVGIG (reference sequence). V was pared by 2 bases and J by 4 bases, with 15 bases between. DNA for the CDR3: TGTGCCTGGAGTCTCGAGACGGGAGGGGGAAACACCATATATTTT. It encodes CAWSLETGGGNTIYF.

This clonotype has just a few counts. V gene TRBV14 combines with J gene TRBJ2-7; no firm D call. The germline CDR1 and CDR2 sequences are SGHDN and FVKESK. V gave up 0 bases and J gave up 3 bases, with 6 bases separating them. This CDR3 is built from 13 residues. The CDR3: CASSQDHIYEQYF. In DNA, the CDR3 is TGTGCCAGCAGCCAAGATCATATCTACGAGCAGTACTTC.

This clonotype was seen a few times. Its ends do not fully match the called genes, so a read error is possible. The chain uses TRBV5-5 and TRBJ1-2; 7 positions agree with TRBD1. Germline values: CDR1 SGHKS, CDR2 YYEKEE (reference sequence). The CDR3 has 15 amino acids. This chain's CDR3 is CASSLVLRGDYGYAF. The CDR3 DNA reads TGTGCCAGCAGCTTAGTCCTCAGGGGGGACTATGGCTACGCCTTC.

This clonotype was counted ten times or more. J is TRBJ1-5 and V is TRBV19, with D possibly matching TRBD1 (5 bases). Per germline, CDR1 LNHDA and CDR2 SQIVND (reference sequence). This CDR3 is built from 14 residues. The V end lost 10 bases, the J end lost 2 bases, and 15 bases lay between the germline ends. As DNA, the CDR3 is TGTGCCATTTCCAGGGTTGGAGGCAATCAGCCCCAGCATTTT. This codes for CAISRVGGNQPQHF. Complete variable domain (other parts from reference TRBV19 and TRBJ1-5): DGGITQSPKYLFRKEGQNVTLSCEQNLNHDAMYWYRQDPGQGLRLIYYSQIVNDFQKGDIAEGYSVSREKKESFPLTVTSAQKNPTAFYLCAISRVGGNQPQHFGDGTRLSIL.

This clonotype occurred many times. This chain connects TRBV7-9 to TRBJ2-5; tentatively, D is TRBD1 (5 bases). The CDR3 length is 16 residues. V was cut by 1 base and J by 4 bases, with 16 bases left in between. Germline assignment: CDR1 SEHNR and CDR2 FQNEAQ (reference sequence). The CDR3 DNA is TGTGCCAGCAGCTTAGAAGCAGGGCTCGCCATAGAGACCCAGTACTTC. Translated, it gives CASSLEAGLAIETQYF.

CDR3 loop: CASSQVLVRTGELFF. CDR3 nucleotide sequence: TGTGCCAGCAGCCAAGTACTAGTTCGCACCGGGGAGCTGTTTTTT. This chain links TRBV3-1 with TRBJ2-2; D is possibly TRBD2 (5 bases). Trimming removed 1 base at V and 4 bases at J, with 10 bases between. Germline CDR1 reads LGHDT; CDR2 reads YNNKEL (reference sequence). This CDR3 has 15 amino acids.

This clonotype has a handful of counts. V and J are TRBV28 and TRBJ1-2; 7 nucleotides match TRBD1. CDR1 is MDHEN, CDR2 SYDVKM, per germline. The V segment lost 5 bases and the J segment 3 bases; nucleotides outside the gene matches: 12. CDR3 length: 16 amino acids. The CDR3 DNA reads TGTGCCAGCAGTCCCCCGGGAGGGGGCGTGTACTATGGCTACACCTTC. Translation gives CASSPPGGGVYYGYTF.

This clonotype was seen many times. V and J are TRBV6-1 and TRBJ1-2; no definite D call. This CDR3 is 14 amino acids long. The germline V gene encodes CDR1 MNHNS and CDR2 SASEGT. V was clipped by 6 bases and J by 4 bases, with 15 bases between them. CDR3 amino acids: CASRPHLGSYGYTF. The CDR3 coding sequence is TGTGCCAGCAGGCCTCATTTAGGGAGCTATGGCTACACCTTC.